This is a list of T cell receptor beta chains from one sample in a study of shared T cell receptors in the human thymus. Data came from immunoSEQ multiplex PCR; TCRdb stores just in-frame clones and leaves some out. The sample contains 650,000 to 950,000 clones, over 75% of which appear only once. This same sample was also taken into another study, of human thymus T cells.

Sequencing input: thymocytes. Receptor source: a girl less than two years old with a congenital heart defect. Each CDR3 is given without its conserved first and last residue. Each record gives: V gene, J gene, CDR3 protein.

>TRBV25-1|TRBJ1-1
ASSPHRDRRSLDTEAF
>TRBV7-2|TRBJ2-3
ASSPDRATTDTQY
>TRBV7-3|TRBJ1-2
ASSPGDRANYGYT
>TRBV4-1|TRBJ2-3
ASSLIDVVQDTYTDTQY
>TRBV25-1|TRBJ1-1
ASSEWEDMNTEAF
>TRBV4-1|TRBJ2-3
ASSPTDFTDTQY
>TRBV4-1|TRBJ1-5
ASSQLPRTGGQPQH
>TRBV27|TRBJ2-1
ASSLSGAPLDEQF
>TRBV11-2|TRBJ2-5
ASSSPRGQGQETQY
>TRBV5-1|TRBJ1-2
ASSLAEGEDDGYT
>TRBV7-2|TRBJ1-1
ASSLGRPRRTQAF
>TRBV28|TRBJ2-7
ASSAKPGFYEQY
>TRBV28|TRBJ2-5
ASSLRGSQETQY
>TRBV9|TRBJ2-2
ASSVRGGAILPGELF
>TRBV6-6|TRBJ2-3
ASEAPEDTQY
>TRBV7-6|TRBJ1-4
ASSSDRDEKLF
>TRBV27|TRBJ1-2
ASSADRGGYT
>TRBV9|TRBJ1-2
ASSAGTGWNYGYT
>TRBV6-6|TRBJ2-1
ASRRAGGPDNEQF
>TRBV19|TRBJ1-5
ASSKGQVSQPQH
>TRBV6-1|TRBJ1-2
ASSEADGGT
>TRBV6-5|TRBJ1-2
ASVGGSGRT